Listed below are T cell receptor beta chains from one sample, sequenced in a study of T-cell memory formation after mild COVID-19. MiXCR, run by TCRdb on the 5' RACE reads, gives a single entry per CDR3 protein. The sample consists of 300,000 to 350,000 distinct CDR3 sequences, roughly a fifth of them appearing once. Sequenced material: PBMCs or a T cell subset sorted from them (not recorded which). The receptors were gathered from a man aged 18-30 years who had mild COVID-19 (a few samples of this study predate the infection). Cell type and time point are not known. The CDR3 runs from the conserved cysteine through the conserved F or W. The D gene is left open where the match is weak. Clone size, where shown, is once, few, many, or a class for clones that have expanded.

CDR3: CASSTQGAPTGELFF; DNA: TGCGCCAGCAGCACACAGGGGGCGCCGACCGGGGAGCTGTTTTTT; V: TRBV10-2; D: TRBD1; J: TRBJ2-2; size: NA
CDR3: CASSQVGNTIYF; DNA: TGTGCCAGCAGCCAAGTGGGAAACACCATATATTTT; V: TRBV4-2; D: NA; J: TRBJ1-3; size: few
CDR3: CSAAPLDAGLQETQYF; DNA: TGCAGTGCAGCACCCCTCGATGCAGGGCTACAAGAGACCCAGTACTTC; V: TRBV20-1; D: NA; J: TRBJ2-5; size: few
CDR3: CSARDTGRSNEQFF; DNA: TGCAGTGCTAGAGATACGGGACGGAGCAATGAGCAGTTCTTC; V: TRBV20-1; D: NA; J: TRBJ2-1; size: NA
CDR3: CATSIPGQNYGYTF; DNA: TGTGCCACCAGCATACCCGGACAGAACTATGGCTACACCTTC; V: TRBV15; D: NA; J: TRBJ1-2; size: many
CDR3: CASSRGYQRGSSDTQYF; DNA: TGCGCCAGCAGCCGCGGATACCAGCGGGGGTCATCGGATACGCAGTATTTT; V: TRBV4-1; D: TRBD2; J: TRBJ2-3; size: few
CDR3: CASSYKGQQPQHF; DNA: TGTGCCAGTAGCTACAAGGGCCAACAGCCCCAGCATTTT; V: TRBV19; D: NA; J: TRBJ1-5; size: NA
CDR3: CASSKDRAGGDYGYTF; DNA: TGTGCCAGCAGCAAAGACCGGGCAGGGGGGGACTATGGCTACACCTTC; V: TRBV3-1; D: TRBD1; J: TRBJ1-2; size: NA
CDR3: CASSLQGGISYNEQFF; DNA: TGTGCCAGCAGCTTACAGGGGGGGATCTCCTACAATGAGCAGTTCTTC; V: TRBV7-2; D: NA; J: TRBJ2-1; size: few
CDR3: CASSLVETSTDTQYF; DNA: TGTGCCAGCAGCTTGGTAGAAACCAGCACAGATACGCAGTATTTT; V: TRBV5-6; D: NA; J: TRBJ2-3; size: NA
CDR3: CASSLLRDTQYF; DNA: TGTGCCAGCAGCTTACTAAGAGATACGCAGTATTTT; V: TRBV7-2; D: NA; J: TRBJ2-3; size: many
CDR3: CASSGRRDSQFF; DNA: TGTGCCAGCAGCGGACGCCGGGACTCGCAGTTCTTC; V: TRBV11-2; D: NA; J: TRBJ2-1; size: many
CDR3: CASSEQGWVVNGYTF; DNA: TGTGCCAGCAGCGAACAGGGTTGGGTTGTCAATGGCTACACCTTC; V: TRBV7-2; D: NA; J: TRBJ1-2; size: few
CDR3: CASSLSRGNNEQFF; DNA: TGTGCCAGCAGCTTAAGTCGGGGTAACAATGAGCAGTTCTTC; V: TRBV7-3; D: NA; J: TRBJ2-1; size: few
CDR3: CASGDRENSGTGELFF; DNA: TGTGCCAGCGGGGACAGGGAGAATTCGGGCACCGGGGAGCTGTTTTTT; V: TRBV6-2/TRBV6-3; D: TRBD1; J: TRBJ2-2; size: few
CDR3: CASSSLDSNQPQHF; DNA: TGTGCCAGCAGCTCCCTCGATAGCAATCAGCCCCAGCATTTT; V: TRBV7-4; D: NA; J: TRBJ1-5; size: many
CDR3: CASSQDIQALQKLFF; DNA: TGCGCCAGCAGCCAAGATATCCAGGCTTTGCAAAAACTGTTTTTT; V: TRBV4-1; D: NA; J: TRBJ1-4; size: NA
CDR3: CASSLTANTEAFF; DNA: TGTGCCAGCAGCTTGACAGCGAACACTGAAGCTTTCTTT; V: TRBV7-3; D: NA; J: TRBJ1-1; size: many
CDR3: CASSPGGGYGEQYF; DNA: TGTGCCAGCTCACCGGGGGGGGGATACGGCGAGCAGTACTTC; V: TRBV18; D: TRBD2; J: TRBJ2-7; size: few
CDR3: CATQGVGETQYF; DNA: TGTGCCACACAGGGGGTCGGAGAGACCCAGTACTTC; V: TRBV19; D: TRBD1; J: TRBJ2-5; size: few
CDR3: CATRGPGHKNTGELFF; DNA: TGTGCCACCAGGGGCCCAGGCCATAAGAACACCGGGGAGCTGTTTTTT; V: TRBV24-1; D: NA; J: TRBJ2-2; size: few
CDR3: CASSYSQGRQGEQYF; DNA: TGTGCCAGCAGTTACTCGCAGGGGCGCCAAGGCGAGCAGTACTTC; V: TRBV6-5; D: NA; J: TRBJ2-7; size: once
CDR3: CASSTWTFANEQFF; DNA: TGTGCCAGCAGCACTTGGACTTTCGCAAATGAGCAGTTCTTC; V: TRBV7-8; D: NA; J: TRBJ2-1; size: NA
CDR3: CASSQVAGNYEQYF; DNA: TGTGCCAGCAGCCAAGTCGCGGGTAACTACGAGCAGTACTTC; V: TRBV4-2; D: NA; J: TRBJ2-7; size: many
CDR3: CATSDFNEQFF; DNA: TGTGCCACCAGTGATTTCAATGAGCAGTTCTTC; V: TRBV24-1; D: NA; J: TRBJ2-1; size: NA
CDR3: CASSFTRTSGGAGYGNIQYF; DNA: TGTGCCAGCAGTTTCACCCGGACTAGCGGGGGGGCCGGTTACGGTAACATTCAGTACTTC; V: TRBV12-3/TRBV12-4; D: TRBD2; J: TRBJ2-4; size: NA
CDR3: CASSLDRDRWGLSYEQYF; DNA: TGTGCCAGCAGCTTGGACAGGGATAGGTGGGGACTCTCCTACGAGCAGTACTTC; V: TRBV5-5; D: NA; J: TRBJ2-7; size: NA
CDR3: CASSGLQGIHEQYF; DNA: TGTGCCAGCAGCGGGTTACAGGGAATCCACGAGCAGTACTTC; V: TRBV7-9; D: NA; J: TRBJ2-7; size: NA
CDR3: CASSHPGTEFNEKLFF; DNA: TGTGCCAGCAGCCATCCCGGGACAGAGTTTAATGAAAAACTGTTTTTT; V: TRBV4-2; D: TRBD1; J: TRBJ1-4; size: NA
CDR3: CASSLSGGRSRYTF; DNA: TGTGCCAGCAGTTTATCGGGGGGACGGTCTCGCTACACCTTC; V: TRBV12-3/TRBV12-4; D: NA; J: TRBJ1-2; size: NA
CDR3: CASSDRDRAHNEQFF; DNA: TGTGCCAGCAGCGACCGGGACAGGGCCCACAATGAGCAGTTCTTC; V: TRBV9; D: TRBD1; J: TRBJ2-1; size: few